This TCR beta chain originates from a study of shared clonotypes between healthy human individuals. Libraries were prepared by immunoSEQ multiplex PCR; TCRdb keeps only in-frame clonotypes and omits some of them. The sample includes more than 1,200,000 clones, about 98.5% of them seen just once. As regards this clone: What it binds is unknown.

Study observations and caveats: Rarefaction showed that sequencing of sorted subsets was incomplete (despite large depth).

Germline CDR1 reads MNHEY; CDR2 reads SMNVEV (reference sequence). There are 13 residues in the CDR3. V was clipped by 3 bases and J by 6 bases, with 9 bases between them. Sequencing was carried out using naive CD4+ T cells sorted from blood. The subset denotes: CD45RA+ positively selected. The clonotype originates from a young man in good health. This chain links TRBV27 with TRBJ2-1; maybe TRBD2 (5 bases). DNA for the CDR3: TGTGCCAGCAGTTTGTGGACTGCCAATGAGCAGTTCTTC. It codes for CASSLWTANEQFF.